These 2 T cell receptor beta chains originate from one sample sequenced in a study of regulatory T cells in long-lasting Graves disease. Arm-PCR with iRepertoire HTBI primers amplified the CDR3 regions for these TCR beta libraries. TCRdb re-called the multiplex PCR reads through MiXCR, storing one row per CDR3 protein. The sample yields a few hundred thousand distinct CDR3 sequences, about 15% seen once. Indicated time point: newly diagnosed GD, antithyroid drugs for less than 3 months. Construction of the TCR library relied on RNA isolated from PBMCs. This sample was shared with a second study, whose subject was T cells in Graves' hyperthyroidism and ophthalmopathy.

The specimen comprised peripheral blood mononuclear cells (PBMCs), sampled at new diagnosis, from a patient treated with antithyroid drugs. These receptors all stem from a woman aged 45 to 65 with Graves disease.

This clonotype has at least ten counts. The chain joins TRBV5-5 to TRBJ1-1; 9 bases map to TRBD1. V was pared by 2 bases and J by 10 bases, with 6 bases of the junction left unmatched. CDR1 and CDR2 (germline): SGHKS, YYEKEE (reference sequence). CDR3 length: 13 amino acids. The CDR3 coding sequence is TGTGCCAGCAGCTTACTACAGGGGGCCATAGCTTTCTTT. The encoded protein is CASSLLQGAIAFF.

The CDR3 loop is CSARVTTATGYTF. For the CDR3, the DNA is TGCAGTGCTAGAGTAACGACAGCTACTGGCTACACCTTC. The chain has TRBV20-1 and TRBJ1-2; TRBD1 might be the D (5 bases). Trimming took 1 base from V and 7 from J, leaving 13 bases between them. Germline V gene sequence: CDR1 DFQATT, CDR2 SNEGSKA (reference sequence). CDR3 size: 13 residues.